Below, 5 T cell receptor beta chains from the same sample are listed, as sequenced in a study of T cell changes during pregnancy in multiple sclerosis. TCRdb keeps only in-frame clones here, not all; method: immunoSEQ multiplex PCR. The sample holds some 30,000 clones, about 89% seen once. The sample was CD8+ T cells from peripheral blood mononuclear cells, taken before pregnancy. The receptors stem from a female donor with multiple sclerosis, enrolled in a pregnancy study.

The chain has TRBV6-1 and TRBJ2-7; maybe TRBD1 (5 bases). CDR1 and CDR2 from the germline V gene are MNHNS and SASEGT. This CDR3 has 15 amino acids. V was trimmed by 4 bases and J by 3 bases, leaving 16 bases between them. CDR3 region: CASSAKGSLGYEQYF. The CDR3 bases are TGTGCCAGCAGTGCCAAGGGGTCCCTCGGCTACGAGCAGTACTTC.

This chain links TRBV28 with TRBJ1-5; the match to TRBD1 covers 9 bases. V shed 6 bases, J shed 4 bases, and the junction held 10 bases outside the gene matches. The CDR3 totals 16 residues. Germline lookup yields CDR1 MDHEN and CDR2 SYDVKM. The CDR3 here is CASRNPTGTGNQPQHF. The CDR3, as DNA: TGTGCCAGCAGGAACCCCACCGGGACAGGGAATCAGCCCCAGCATTTT.

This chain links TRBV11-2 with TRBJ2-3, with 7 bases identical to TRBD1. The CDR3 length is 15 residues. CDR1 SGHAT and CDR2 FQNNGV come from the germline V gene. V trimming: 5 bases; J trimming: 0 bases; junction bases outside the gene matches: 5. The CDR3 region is CASSTRTGSTDTQYF. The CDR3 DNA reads TGTGCCAGCAGCACCAGGACAGGAAGCACAGATACGCAGTATTTT.

As DNA, the CDR3 is TGTGCCTGGAGTCTAACAGGCGAGCAGTACTTC. As protein: CAWSLTGEQYF. The chain links TRBV30 to TRBJ2-7; TRBD1 might be the D (5 bases). The CDR3 is 11 residues long. V lost 2 bases and J lost 6, with 8 bases in between. Germline CDR1 is GTSNPN and CDR2 is SVGIG (reference sequence). Filled out from reference TRBV30 and TRBJ2-7, the complete variable domain reads SQTIHQWPATLVQPVGSPLSLECTVEGTSNPNLYWYRQAAGRGLQLLFYSVGIGQISSEVPQNLSASRPQDRQFILSSKKLLLSDSGFYLCAWSLTGEQYFGPGTRLTVT.

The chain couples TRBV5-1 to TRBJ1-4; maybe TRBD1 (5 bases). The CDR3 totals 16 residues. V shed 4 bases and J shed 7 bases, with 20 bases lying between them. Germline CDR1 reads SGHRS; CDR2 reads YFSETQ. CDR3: CASSMAQGGAFEKLFF. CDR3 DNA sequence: TGCGCCAGCAGCATGGCCCAGGGAGGGGCATTTGAAAAACTGTTTTTT.